These 29 T cell receptor beta chains originate from one sample sequenced in a study of T cell changes during pregnancy in multiple sclerosis. Some clones are missing from TCRdb's copy, which holds only in-frame ones; the method was immunoSEQ multiplex PCR. The sample has 40,000 to 60,000 clones, approximately 92% seen once. This specimen was CD4+ T cells from peripheral blood mononuclear cells, taken in the third trimester of pregnancy. The origin of the receptors is a female donor with multiple sclerosis, enrolled in a pregnancy study.

V usage is TRBV7-9 and J usage is TRBJ2-3; D is ambiguous. Trimming removed 5 bases at V and 4 bases at J, with 4 bases between. Germline CDR1 reads SEHNR; CDR2 reads FQNEAQ (reference sequence). The CDR3 covers 11 residues. The CDR3 nucleotides are TGTGCCAGCAGCGCGGCAGATACGCAGTATTTT. Translated, it gives CASSAADTQYF.

The V and J genes are TRBV7-2 and TRBJ1-1; no clear D. The CDR3 has 14 amino acids. V dropped 3 bases and J dropped 0 bases, with 8 bases sitting between them. From germline, CDR1 is SGHTA and CDR2 FQGNSA. The CDR3: CASSFTAMNTEAFF. The CDR3 nucleotides read TGTGCCAGCAGCTTTACAGCAATGAACACTGAAGCTTTCTTT. Supplemented by reference TRBV7-2 and TRBJ1-1, the full variable domain reads GAGVSQSPSNKVTEKGKDVELRCDPISGHTALYWYRQSLGQGLEFLIYFQGNSAPDKSGLPSDRFSAERTGGSVSTLTIQRTQQEDSAVYLCASSFTAMNTEAFFGQGTRLTVV.

The chain carries TRBV10-2 and TRBJ1-1, with 8 bases that match TRBD1. Germline V gives CDR1 WSHSY, CDR2 SAAADI. J was trimmed by 6 bases and V by 6 bases; bases with no gene match: 18. The CDR3 is 17 residues long. CDR3 loop: CASRDITRTGSDAEAFF. DNA for the CDR3: TGCGCCAGCAGAGACATAACCCGGACAGGGTCGGACGCTGAAGCTTTCTTT.

The chain links TRBV18 to TRBJ2-5, with TRBD2 matching 8 bases. After removal of 1 base from V and 3 bases from J, the junction contained 7 bases not matched to a gene. The CDR3 has 16 residues. Germline values: CDR1 KGHSH, CDR2 LQKENI. CDR3 bases: TGTGCCAGCTCACCACTAGGACTAGCCCGGGAAGAGACCCAGTACTTC. Protein sequence: CASSPLGLAREETQYF.

This clone was picked up a small number of times. The chain carries TRBV5-1 and TRBJ2-5; a weak D match, TRBD2 (5 bases). Germline V gives CDR1 SGHRS, CDR2 YFSETQ. The CDR3 has 14 amino acids. V was shortened by 5 bases and J by 5 bases, with 16 bases between the two germline ends. The CDR3, as DNA: TGCGCCAGCAGTTCGGGAATCGAAGGGGAGACCCAGTACTTC. This codes for CASSSGIEGETQYF.

The chain couples TRBV6-5 to TRBJ1-6; D gene uncertain. The ends were cut back, 6 bases at V and 7 bases at J, with 16 bases in the middle. The length of the CDR3 is 15 residues. From germline, CDR1 is MNHEY and CDR2 SVGAGI. The CDR3 DNA sequence: TGTGCCAGCAGGGAGAGTGCGGCATGGAATTCACCCCTCCACTTT. Protein: CASRESAAWNSPLHF.

This chain uses TRBV19 with TRBJ2-5; D is ambiguous. CDR1 LNHDA and CDR2 SQIVND come from the germline V gene (reference sequence). Trimming pared 6 bases from V and 1 base from J, leaving 18 bases between. CDR3 length: 16 amino acids. The CDR3 loop reads CASSTMGFKSQETQYF. The CDR3 DNA is TGTGCCAGTAGCACCATGGGCTTTAAGTCCCAAGAGACCCAGTACTTC.

The chain is built from TRBV29-1 and TRBJ2-6; TRBD1 is a possible D gene (5 bases). Trimming cost V 4 bases and J 0 bases, with 13 bases left between them. The CDR3 extends over 16 amino acids. CDR1 is SQVTM and CDR2 is ANQGSEA in the germline V gene. The CDR3 protein is CSVATDINSGANVLTF. For the CDR3, the DNA is TGCAGCGTTGCGACAGATATTAACTCTGGGGCCAACGTCCTGACTTTC.

The chain is built from TRBV29-1 and TRBJ1-3; D gene unclear. The length of the CDR3 is 11 residues. V lost 0 bases to trimming and J lost 7 bases, with 4 bases between them. The V gene's germline CDR1 is SQVTM and CDR2 ANQGSEA. CDR3 DNA: TGCAGCGTTGAAGATCCTAACACCATATATTTT. It specifies CSVEDPNTIYF.

The V gene is TRBV5-1, the J gene TRBJ2-5, with 10 bases lining up with TRBD1. The CDR3 contains 13 residues. The V and J ends lost 4 bases and 7 bases, in that order; junction bases with no gene match: 4. Germline V gives CDR1 SGHRS, CDR2 YFSETQ. The CDR3 sequence: CASSPGQGLTQYF. The CDR3 nucleotides are TGCGCCAGCAGCCCGGGACAGGGGTTGACCCAGTACTTC.

V is TRBV28 and J is TRBJ2-3, with TRBD2 as a possible D gene (6 bases). Trimming took 0 bases from V and 1 from J, leaving 14 bases between them. This CDR3 comprises 17 residues. Germline V gene data show CDR1 as MDHEN and CDR2 as SYDVKM. For the CDR3, the DNA is TGTGCCAGCAGTTTATGGCGGGGTGACGGCGGCACAGATACGCAGTATTTT. Translating it yields CASSLWRGDGGTDTQYF.

The chain uses TRBV7-9 and TRBJ2-3, with D possibly matching TRBD2 (6 bases). V was pared by 1 base and J by 2 bases, with 10 bases between. CDR3 length equals 15 residues. Germline values: CDR1 SEHNR, CDR2 FQNEAQ (reference sequence). The CDR3 DNA sequence: TGTGCCAGCAGCTTAGACGGGAGAAACACAGATACGCAGTATTTT. This codes for CASSLDGRNTDTQYF. Filled out from reference TRBV7-9 and TRBJ2-3, the complete variable domain reads DTGVSQNPRHKITKRGQNVTFRCDPISEHNRLYWYRQTLGQGPEFLTYFQNEAQLEKSRLLSDRFSAERPKGSFSTLEIQRTEQGDSAMYLCASSLDGRNTDTQYFGPGTRLTVL.

The J gene is TRBJ1-1, the V gene TRBV6-5, with 7 bases identical to TRBD1. This CDR3 has 14 amino acids. Losses at the gene ends were 6 bases for V and 3 bases for J; bases not matched to a gene: 7. Germline V gives CDR1 MNHEY, CDR2 SVGAGI. This CDR3 is CASRARGRDTEAFF. CDR3 bases: TGTGCCAGCAGAGCGAGGGGGCGCGACACTGAAGCTTTCTTT.

The chain combines TRBV16 with TRBJ1-1; possibly TRBD1 for D (5 bases). The CDR3 consists of 14 residues. The germline V and J ends were trimmed by 3 bases and 0 bases, with 8 bases remaining between them. Germline CDR1 KGHSY, CDR2 FQNENV. The CDR3: CASSQGQMNTEAFF. For the CDR3, the DNA is TGTGCCAGCAGCCAGGGGCAAATGAACACTGAAGCTTTCTTT.

This chain connects TRBV9 to TRBJ2-3; maybe TRBD1 (6 bases). Trimming stripped 0 bases from V and 5 bases from J, with 13 bases between. The CDR3 consists of 15 residues. Germline V gives CDR1 SGDLS, CDR2 YYNGEE. The CDR3 here is CASSVAQGRGDTQYF. CDR3 bases: TGTGCCAGCAGCGTAGCACAGGGCAGAGGAGATACGCAGTATTTT.

This clone appeared once. This chain uses TRBV6-4 with TRBJ2-3; D call uncertain. CDR3 length: 13 amino acids. V gave up 0 bases and J gave up 3 bases, with 4 bases separating them. Germline values: CDR1 MRHNA, CDR2 SNTAGT. The CDR3 is CASSDSTTDTQYF. In nucleotides, the CDR3 is TGTGCCAGCAGTGACTCGACTACAGATACGCAGTATTTT.

The chain couples TRBV2 to TRBJ2-1, with 9 bases fitting TRBD2. This CDR3 spans 13 amino acids. Germline values: CDR1 SNHLY, CDR2 FYNNEI. Trimming cost V 6 bases and J 5 bases; bases outside gene matches: 2. CDR3 loop: CASSLAGNNEQFF. The CDR3 region has the DNA TGTGCCAGCAGCCTAGCGGGGAACAATGAGCAGTTCTTC. Variable domain in full (rest from reference TRBV2 and TRBJ2-1): EPEVTQTPSHQVTQMGQEVILRCVPISNHLYFYWYRQILGQKVEFLVSFYNNEISEKSEIFDDQFSVERPDGSNFTLKIRSTKLEDSAMYFCASSLAGNNEQFFGPGTRLTVL.

Details on this clone: This sample includes further DNA sequences coding for the same CDR3. The V and J genes are TRBV18 and TRBJ2-6; unclear D gene. Germline V CDR1 and CDR2: KGHSH, LQKENI. The CDR3 loop spans 16 amino acids. Trimming removed 3 bases at V and 1 base at J, with 10 bases between. DNA of the CDR3: TGTGCCAGCTCACCGCTTCTACCTTCTGGGGCCAACGTCCTGACTTTC. This translates into CASSPLLPSGANVLTF.

The V call is TRBV30, the J call TRBJ1-2; maybe TRBD1 (5 bases). The CDR3 totals 12 residues. V lost 4 bases, J lost 4 bases, and 10 bases lay in between. Germline CDR1 GTSNPN, CDR2 SVGIG (reference sequence). The CDR3 here is CAWTLRGYGYTF. CDR3 sequence (DNA): TGTGCCTGGACCCTAAGGGGCTATGGCTACACCTTC. The variable domain in full, with the rest retrieved from reference TRBV30 and TRBJ1-2, is SQTIHQWPATLVQPVGSPLSLECTVEGTSNPNLYWYRQAAGRGLQLLFYSVGIGQISSEVPQNLSASRPQDRQFILSSKKLLLSDSGFYLCAWTLRGYGYTFGSGTRLTVV.

This clone occurred a few times. V is TRBV6-6 and J is TRBJ2-7; 7 nucleotides agree with TRBD1. Germline-derived CDR1 and CDR2 are MNHNY and SVGAGI (reference sequence). This CDR3 contains 13 residues. J gave up 3 bases and V 7 bases, and 6 bases lay outside the gene matches. In DNA, the CDR3 is TGTGCCAGCAAGATTACAGGGGACTACGAGCAGTACTTC. Amino acids: CASKITGDYEQYF.

The V call is TRBV7-2, the J call TRBJ2-7; TRBD2 is a possible D gene (5 bases). V was shortened by 2 bases and J by 3 bases, with 8 bases between the two germline ends. The CDR3 has 13 residues. CDR1 is SGHTA, CDR2 FQGNSA, per germline. The CDR3 loop is CASSLNAGYEQYF. The CDR3, as DNA: TGTGCCAGCAGCTTAAACGCGGGCTACGAGCAGTACTTC.

The rearrangement joins TRBV5-1 to TRBJ2-7, with 7 bases aligning to TRBD2. This CDR3 is 15 amino acids long. The germline gives CDR1 SGHRS, CDR2 YFSETQ. V lost 2 bases to trimming and J lost 7 bases; unmatched junction nucleotides: 12. CDR3 in amino acids: CASSLALGLLSEQYF. The CDR3 DNA is TGCGCCAGCAGCTTAGCTCTGGGACTACTGAGTGAGCAGTACTTC.

This clone is a singleton in its sample. The chain carries TRBV7-8 and TRBJ1-5, with D tentatively TRBD1 (6 bases). The CDR3 has 14 amino acids. CDR1 is SGHVS and CDR2 is FQNEAQ in the germline V gene. Trimming took 5 bases from V and 7 from J, leaving 15 bases between them. CDR3 protein: CASSLITQGQPQHF. The CDR3, as DNA: TGTGCCAGCAGCCTCATCACGCAGGGGCAGCCCCAGCATTTT. The whole variable domain, remainder taken from reference TRBV7-8 and TRBJ1-5, is GAGVSQSPRYKVAKRGQDVALRCDPISGHVSLFWYQQALGQGPEFLTYFQNEAQLDKSGLPSDRFFAERPEGSVSTLKIQRTQQEDSAVYLCASSLITQGQPQHFGDGTRLSIL.

The chain links TRBV19 to TRBJ1-2; D not certain. CDR1 and CDR2 (germline): LNHDA, SQIVND (reference sequence). V gave up 0 bases and J gave up 6 bases, with 14 bases separating them. CDR3 length equals 15 residues. CDR3 bases: TGTGCCAGTAGTATAGATCGAGGGCTTCTCGATGGCTACACCTTC. It yields the protein CASSIDRGLLDGYTF.

V usage is TRBV11-1 and J usage is TRBJ1-2; TRBD1 matches at 9 bases. Germline V gene sequence: CDR1 SGHAT, CDR2 FQDESV (reference sequence). This CDR3 is 14 amino acids long. The trim removed 5 bases at V and 6 bases at J, leaving 7 bases unmatched. In nucleotides, the CDR3 is TGTGCCAGCAGCCCCCGACAGGGGGGGGATGGCTACACCTTC. Protein: CASSPRQGGDGYTF.

V is TRBV6-6 and J is TRBJ1-1, with 9 bases identical to TRBD1. J was trimmed by 1 base and V by 4 bases; bases with no gene match: 1. CDR1 is MNHNY, CDR2 SVGAGI, per germline (reference sequence). The CDR3 contains 14 residues. Here the CDR3 reads CASSWGQGNTEAFF. CDR3 DNA sequence: TGTGCCAGCAGTTGGGGACAGGGGAACACTGAAGCTTTCTTT.

The chain employs TRBV5-1 and TRBJ1-2; tentative D call: TRBD1 (6 bases). V lost 4 bases and J lost 1, with 14 bases in between. The length of the CDR3 is 15 residues. Looked up from germline, CDR1 is SGHRS and CDR2 is YFSETQ. The CDR3: CASSGLDSLNYGYTF. For the CDR3, the DNA is TGCGCCAGCAGCGGGTTGGACAGCCTTAACTATGGCTACACCTTC.

In this sample, this clone turned up once. J is TRBJ1-5 and V is TRBV6-1; 7 bases are a match to TRBD1. J was trimmed by 3 bases and V by 3 bases; bases with no gene match: 2. Germline V gives CDR1 MNHNS, CDR2 SASEGT. This CDR3 contains 14 residues. The CDR3 sequence is CASSETGFNQPQHF. The CDR3 nucleotides are TGTGCCAGCAGTGAGACAGGGTTCAATCAGCCCCAGCATTTT.

The chain couples TRBV25-1 to TRBJ2-7, with unresolved D. The CDR3 runs to 14 residues. Trimming pared 3 bases from V and 0 bases from J, leaving 9 bases between. The germline V gene has CDR1 MGHDK and CDR2 SYGVNS. This CDR3 reads CASSDWPNSYEQYF. The CDR3 coding sequence is TGTGCCAGCAGTGATTGGCCCAACTCCTACGAGCAGTACTTC.